One sample yielded the 24 T cell receptor beta chains listed below, sequenced in a study of T cells in localized non-small cell lung cancer. Produced via immunoSEQ multiplex PCR; TCRdb's table is partial and in-frame only. The data contain 55,000 to 65,000 clones, over 85% of them singletons. Sequencing was performed on peripheral blood, taken before any cancer treatment. These TCRs come from a man aged 35 to 70 with stage I squamous cell lung carcinoma.

This chain uses TRBV11-1 with TRBJ2-1, with TRBD2 matching 7 bases. The CDR3 runs to 13 residues. CDR1 is SGHAT, CDR2 FQDESV, per germline (reference sequence). Losses at the gene ends were 11 bases for V and 10 bases for J; bases not matched to a gene: 14. This CDR3 is CASALAASGEQFF. The CDR3 DNA is TGTGCCTCCGCCCTAGCGGCCTCGGGCGAGCAGTTCTTC.

The chain carries TRBV9 and TRBJ2-1, with 8 bases that match TRBD2. CDR3 length: 16 amino acids. Losses at the gene ends were 0 bases for V and 4 bases for J; bases not matched to a gene: 6. Per the germline V gene, CDR1 is SGDLS and CDR2 is YYNGEE. CDR3 sequence reads: CASSVGGSGDYNEQFF. For the CDR3, the DNA is TGTGCCAGCAGCGTAGGAGGTAGCGGGGATTACAATGAGCAGTTCTTC.

This rearrangement joins TRBV19 to TRBJ2-5; 11 nucleotides agree with TRBD2. This CDR3 spans 16 amino acids. V gave up 4 bases and J gave up 4 bases; unmatched junction bases: 8. CDR1 is LNHDA, CDR2 SQIVND, per germline (reference sequence). The CDR3 sequence is CASSNIAGGPGETQYF. For the CDR3, the DNA is TGTGCCAGTAGTAACATAGCGGGAGGGCCGGGAGAGACCCAGTACTTC. The complete variable domain, with remaining parts taken from reference TRBV19 and TRBJ2-5, reads DGGITQSPKYLFRKEGQNVTLSCEQNLNHDAMYWYRQDPGQGLRLIYYSQIVNDFQKGDIAEGYSVSREKKESFPLTVTSAQKNPTAFYLCASSNIAGGPGETQYFGPGTRLLVL.

This rearrangement joins TRBV5-1 to TRBJ2-7, with TRBD2 matching 14 bases. The CDR3 totals 18 residues. From germline, CDR1 is SGHRS and CDR2 YFSETQ. Unmatched junction bases numbered 13, after V lost 4 bases and J lost 4 bases. CDR3 bases: TGCGCCAGCAGCCTGGACGCGGGACTAGCGGGAGTACGGTACGAGCAGTACTTC. It is translated as CASSLDAGLAGVRYEQYF. Looking up the rest from reference TRBV5-1 and TRBJ2-7 gives the full variable domain: KAGVTQTPRYLIKTRGQQVTLSCSPISGHRSVSWYQQTPGQGLQFLFEYFSETQRNKGNFPGRFSGRQFSNSRSEMNVSTLELGDSALYLCASSLDAGLAGVRYEQYFGPGTRLTVT.

This chain's CDR3 is CATSTGPYEQYF. In nucleotides, the CDR3 is TGTGCCACTTCGACAGGCCCCTACGAGCAGTACTTC. V usage is TRBV6-1 and J usage is TRBJ2-7, with D maybe TRBD1 (6 bases). The V and J ends lost 10 bases and 2 bases respectively, with 12 bases between them. The CDR3 consists of 12 residues. The germline V gene has CDR1 MNHNS and CDR2 SASEGT.

The V gene is TRBV4-1, the J gene TRBJ2-5, with 11 bases matching TRBD2. Germline V CDR1 and CDR2: MGHRA, YSYEKL. The V and J ends lost 4 bases and 4 bases, in that order; junction bases with no gene match: 11. This CDR3 has 17 amino acids. The CDR3: CASSLVAGGPLGETQYF. The CDR3 DNA sequence: TGCGCCAGCAGCCTGGTAGCGGGAGGGCCGCTCGGAGAGACCCAGTACTTC.

The chain couples TRBV27 to TRBJ2-3, with D possibly being TRBD1 (6 bases). V was trimmed by 4 bases and J by 6 bases, leaving 14 bases between them. The CDR3 length is 14 residues. Germline-derived CDR1 and CDR2 are MNHEY and SMNVEV (reference sequence). The CDR3 region is CASSYWGQEDTQYF. In DNA form, the CDR3 reads TGTGCCAGCAGTTATTGGGGACAAGAGGATACGCAGTATTTT.

The CDR3 DNA sequence: TGCGCCAGCAGCTTGGCTAGCGAAGGAGACATTCAGTACTTC. Translating it yields CASSLASEGDIQYF. The chain employs TRBV5-1 and TRBJ2-4, with D perhaps matching TRBD2 (6 bases). CDR3 length: 14 residues. Germline CDR1 is SGHRS and CDR2 is YFSETQ. V was shortened by 0 bases and J by 8 bases, with 12 bases between the two germline ends.

The chain carries TRBV10-1 and TRBJ1-2; D not certain. The germline gives CDR1 WNHNN, CDR2 SYGVQD (reference sequence). The germline V and J ends were trimmed by 3 bases and 4 bases, with 12 bases remaining between them. The CDR3 consists of 14 residues. This CDR3 reads CASSDQDRPYGYTF. Here the CDR3 DNA reads TGCGCCAGCAGTGACCAAGACCGACCCTATGGCTACACCTTC.

This rearrangement joins TRBV27 to TRBJ1-2; TRBD1 agrees at 8 bases. The germline CDR1 and CDR2 sequences are MNHEY and SMNVEV (reference sequence). This CDR3 contains 13 residues. J gave up 4 bases and V 6 bases, and 4 bases lay outside the gene matches. CDR3 in DNA: TGTGCCAGCAGAGGGACAGGATTCTATGGCTACACCTTC. It encodes CASRGTGFYGYTF.

The chain couples TRBV9 to TRBJ2-1; 7 bases align to TRBD1. Looked up from germline, CDR1 is SGDLS and CDR2 is YYNGEE. CDR3 length: 14 amino acids. Trimming at V came to 4 bases and at J to 5 bases, leaving 6 bases not matched to a gene. In DNA form, the CDR3 reads TGTGCCAGCAGCAAAGGGACAGCTAACAATGAGCAGTTCTTC. Its translation: CASSKGTANNEQFF.

The chain couples TRBV28 to TRBJ2-3; D unclear. V shed 5 bases and J shed 4 bases, with 7 bases lying between them. This CDR3 contains 12 residues. In germline, CDR1 is MDHEN, CDR2 SYDVKM. The chain's CDR3 is CASSGYSDTQYF. CDR3 nucleotides: TGTGCCAGCAGTGGGTACTCAGATACGCAGTATTTT.

The V call is TRBV20-1, the J call TRBJ1-4, with D uncertain. CDR1 is DFQATT and CDR2 is SNEGSKA in the germline V gene (reference sequence). This CDR3 is built from 11 residues. V was shortened by 0 bases and J by 14 bases, with 10 bases between the two germline ends. The DNA for the CDR3 is TGCAGTGCTAGAGATCTCGGAACCCTGTTTTTT. Translation: CSARDLGTLFF.

The chain has TRBV5-1 and TRBJ2-5; D unclear. Per germline, CDR1 SGHRS and CDR2 YFSETQ. The CDR3 contains 11 residues. V was pared by 7 bases and J by 2 bases, with 6 bases between. The CDR3 is CASSYQETQYF. For the CDR3, the DNA is TGCGCCAGCTCCTATCAAGAGACCCAGTACTTC.

The chain employs TRBV27 and TRBJ1-4, with a weak D call TRBD1 (5 bases). This CDR3 has 17 residues. Trimming took off 3 bases at V and 5 bases at J, with 19 bases between the two ends. Germline V gene sequence: CDR1 MNHEY, CDR2 SMNVEV (reference sequence). CDR3 sequence (DNA): TGTGCCAGCAGTTTTGCCAGGGAATTACGCCTCAATGAAAAACTGTTTTTT. Residues: CASSFARELRLNEKLFF. Variable domain in full (rest from reference TRBV27 and TRBJ1-4): EAQVTQNPRYLITVTGKKLTVTCSQNMNHEYMSWYRQDPGLGLRQIYYSMNVEVTDKGDVPEGYKVSRKEKRNFPLILESPSPNQTSLYFCASSFARELRLNEKLFFGSGTQLSVL.

This sequence joins TRBV11-2 and TRBJ1-2; D is unresolved. V was cut by 5 bases and J by 8 bases, with 18 bases left in between. The CDR3 is 14 amino acids. From germline, CDR1 is SGHAT and CDR2 FQNNGV. The DNA of the CDR3 is TGTGCCAGCAGCCCAACCGGGTCCATCGGCGGCTACACCTTC. Its protein is CASSPTGSIGGYTF.

This chain uses TRBV4-1 with TRBJ2-1, with 13 nucleotides matching TRBD2. The CDR3 contains 18 residues. The germline gives CDR1 MGHRA, CDR2 YSYEKL. V gave up 0 bases and J gave up 8 bases; unmatched junction bases: 10. This CDR3 reads CASSQENPGLAGEYEQFF. The CDR3, as DNA: TGCGCCAGCAGCCAAGAGAATCCCGGACTAGCGGGAGAGTATGAGCAGTTCTTC.

This clone has a single count. This sequence joins TRBV7-6 and TRBJ2-7; 11 nucleotides agree with TRBD2. This CDR3 is 14 amino acids long. The V and J ends lost 5 bases and 6 bases, in that order; junction bases with no gene match: 6. CDR1 and CDR2 (germline): SGHVS, FNYEAQ. The CDR3 region has the DNA TGTGCCAGCAGCCCACGACTAGCGGGAACCGAGCAGTACTTC. This sequence encodes CASSPRLAGTEQYF.

CDR3 sequence (DNA): TGTGCCAGCAGCCCAGGACTAGCGGGAGGGTTCGATGAGCAGTTCTTC. Translated, it gives CASSPGLAGGFDEQFF. The chain is built from TRBV5-6 and TRBJ2-1; 15 bases line up with TRBD2. The CDR3 is 16 amino acids. V lost 4 bases, J lost 8 bases, and 7 bases stayed unmatched. Germline values: CDR1 SGHDT, CDR2 YYEEEE.

In its sample, this clone was seen once. V and J are TRBV25-1 and TRBJ2-6; no reliable D call. Trimming pared 4 bases from V and 4 bases from J, leaving 14 bases between. The CDR3 loop spans 16 amino acids. Germline V gene data show CDR1 as MGHDK and CDR2 as SYGVNS. The CDR3 region has the DNA TGTGCCAGCAGTGGTCCGATGGGGATGGGGGCCAACGTCCTGACTTTC. Its translation is CASSGPMGMGANVLTF.

V usage is TRBV28 and J usage is TRBJ2-7; 8 positions agree with TRBD2. The CDR3 contains 15 residues. Trimming at V came to 8 bases and at J to 4 bases, leaving 13 bases not matched to a gene. Germline CDR1 is MDHEN and CDR2 is SYDVKM. CDR3 DNA sequence: TGTGCCAGCGCGTTCACGAGGGGCGGGGGGTACGAGCAGTACTTC. As protein: CASAFTRGGGYEQYF. Together with reference TRBV28 and TRBJ2-7, the CDR3 gives the full variable domain: DVKVTQSSRYLVKRTGEKVFLECVQDMDHENMFWYRQDPGLGLRLIYFSYDVKMKEKGDIPEGYSVSREKKERFSLILESASTNQTSMYLCASAFTRGGGYEQYFGPGTRLTVT.

V is TRBV9 and J is TRBJ2-1; no firm D call. The CDR3 loop spans 18 amino acids. The V gene's germline CDR1 is SGDLS and CDR2 YYNGEE. Trimming shortened V by 0 bases and J by 3 bases, and 19 bases separated the two germline ends. CDR3 protein: CASSVVGVNGLHYNEQFF. In nucleotides, the CDR3 is TGTGCCAGCAGCGTAGTAGGAGTAAACGGGCTACACTACAATGAGCAGTTCTTC. Together with reference TRBV9 and TRBJ2-1, the CDR3 gives the full variable domain: DSGVTQTPKHLITATGQRVTLRCSPRSGDLSVYWYQQSLDQGLQFLIQYYNGEERAKGNILERFSAQQFPDLHSELNLSSLELGDSALYFCASSVVGVNGLHYNEQFFGPGTRLTVL.

This chain connects TRBV10-3 to TRBJ2-5, with 12 bases that match TRBD1. V lost 2 bases, J lost 4 bases, and 5 bases stayed unmatched. This CDR3 region has 16 residues. Germline CDR1 reads ENHRY; CDR2 reads SYGVKD. This CDR3 is CAISEGDRGLTETQYF. The DNA of the CDR3 is TGTGCCATCAGTGAGGGGGACAGGGGGCTCACAGAGACCCAGTACTTC.

The rearrangement links TRBV5-6 to TRBJ1-2, with a possible D match to TRBD1 (6 bases). The CDR3 spans 12 residues. Trimming stripped 2 bases from V and 6 bases from J, with 8 bases between. CDR1 SGHDT and CDR2 YYEEEE come from the germline V gene. CDR3 region: CASSFSGDGYTF. Written as DNA, the CDR3 is TGTGCCAGCAGCTTTTCAGGGGATGGCTACACCTTC.